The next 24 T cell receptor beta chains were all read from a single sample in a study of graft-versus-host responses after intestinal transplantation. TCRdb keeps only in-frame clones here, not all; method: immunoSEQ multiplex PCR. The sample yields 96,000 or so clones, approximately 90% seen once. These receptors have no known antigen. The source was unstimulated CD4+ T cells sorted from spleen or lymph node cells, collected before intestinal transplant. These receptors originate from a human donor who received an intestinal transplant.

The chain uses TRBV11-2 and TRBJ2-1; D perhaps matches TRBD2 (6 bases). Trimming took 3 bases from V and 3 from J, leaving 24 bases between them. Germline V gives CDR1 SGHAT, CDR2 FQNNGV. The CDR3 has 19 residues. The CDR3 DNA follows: TGTGCCAGCAGCTTCTCCCCAATAAGGGCGGGGATCTACTACAATGAGCAGTTCTTC. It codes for CASSFSPIRAGIYYNEQFF.

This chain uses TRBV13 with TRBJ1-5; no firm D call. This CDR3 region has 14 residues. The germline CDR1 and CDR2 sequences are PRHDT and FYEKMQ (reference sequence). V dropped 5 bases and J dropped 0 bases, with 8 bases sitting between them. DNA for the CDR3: TGTGCCAGCAGCCGCAGGCCTAGCAATCAGCCCCAGCATTTT. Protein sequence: CASSRRPSNQPQHF.

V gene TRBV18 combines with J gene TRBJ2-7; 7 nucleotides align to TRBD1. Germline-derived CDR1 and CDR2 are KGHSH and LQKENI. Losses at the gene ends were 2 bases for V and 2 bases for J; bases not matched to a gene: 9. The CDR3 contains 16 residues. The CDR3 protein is CASSPSIGQGAYEQYF. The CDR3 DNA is TGTGCCAGCTCACCATCCATAGGGCAGGGGGCCTACGAGCAGTACTTC.

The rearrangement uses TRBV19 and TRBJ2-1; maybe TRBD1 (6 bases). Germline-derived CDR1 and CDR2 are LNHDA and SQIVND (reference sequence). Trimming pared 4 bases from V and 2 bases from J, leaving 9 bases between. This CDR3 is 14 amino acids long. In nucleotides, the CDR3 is TGTGCCAGTAGTAGGGGGCGACCCTACAATGAGCAGTTCTTC. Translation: CASSRGRPYNEQFF.

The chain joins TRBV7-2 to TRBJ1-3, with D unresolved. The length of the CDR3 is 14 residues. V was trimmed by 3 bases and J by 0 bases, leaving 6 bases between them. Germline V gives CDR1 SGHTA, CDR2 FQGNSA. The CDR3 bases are TGTGCCAGCAGCTTTTACAACTCTGGAAACACCATATATTTT. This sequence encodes CASSFYNSGNTIYF.

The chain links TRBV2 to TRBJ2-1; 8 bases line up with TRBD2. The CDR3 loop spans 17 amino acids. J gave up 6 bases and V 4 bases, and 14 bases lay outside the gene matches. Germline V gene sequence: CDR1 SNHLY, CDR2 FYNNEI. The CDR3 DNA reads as TGTGCCAGCAGTGGGCCCCGTGGTAGCGGGATTCTCAATGAGCAGTTCTTC. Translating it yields CASSGPRGSGILNEQFF.

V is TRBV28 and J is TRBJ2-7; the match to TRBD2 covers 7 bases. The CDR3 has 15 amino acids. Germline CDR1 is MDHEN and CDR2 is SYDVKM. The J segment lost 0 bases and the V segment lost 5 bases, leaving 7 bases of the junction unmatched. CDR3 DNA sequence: TGTGCCAGCAGTGGGACCGGGACTACCTCCTACGAGCAGTACTTC. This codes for CASSGTGTTSYEQYF.

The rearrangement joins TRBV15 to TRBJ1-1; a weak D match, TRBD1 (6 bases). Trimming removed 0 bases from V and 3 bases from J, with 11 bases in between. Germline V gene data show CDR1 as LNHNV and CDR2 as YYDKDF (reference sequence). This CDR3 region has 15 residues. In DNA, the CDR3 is TGTGCCACCAGCAGAGACAGGGGCAGGTACACTGAAGCTTTCTTT. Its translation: CATSRDRGRYTEAFF.

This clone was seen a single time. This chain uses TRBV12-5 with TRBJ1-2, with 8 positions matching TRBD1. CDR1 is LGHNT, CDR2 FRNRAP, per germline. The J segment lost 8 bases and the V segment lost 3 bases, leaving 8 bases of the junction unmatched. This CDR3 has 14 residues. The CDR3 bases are TGTGCTAGTGGTTTTGTTCAGGGGGCGCGCGGCTACACCTTC. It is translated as CASGFVQGARGYTF.

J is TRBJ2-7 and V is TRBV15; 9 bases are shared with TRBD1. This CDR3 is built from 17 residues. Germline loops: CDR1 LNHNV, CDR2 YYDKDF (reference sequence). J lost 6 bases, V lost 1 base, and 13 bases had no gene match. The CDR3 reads CATSRGLPGQGSSEQYF. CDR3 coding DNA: TGTGCCACCAGCAGAGGTCTCCCGGGACAGGGATCTAGCGAGCAGTACTTC.

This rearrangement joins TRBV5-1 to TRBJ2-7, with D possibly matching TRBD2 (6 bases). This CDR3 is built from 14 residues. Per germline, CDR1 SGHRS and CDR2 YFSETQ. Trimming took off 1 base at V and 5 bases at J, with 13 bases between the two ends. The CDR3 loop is CASSLTTGVNEQYF. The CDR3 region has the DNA TGCGCCAGCAGCTTGACGACGGGAGTGAACGAGCAGTACTTC.

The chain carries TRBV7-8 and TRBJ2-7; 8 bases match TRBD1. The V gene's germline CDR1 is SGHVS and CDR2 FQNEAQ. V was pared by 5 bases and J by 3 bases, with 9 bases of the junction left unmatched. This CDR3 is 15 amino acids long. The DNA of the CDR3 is TGTGCCAGCAGCCTTGGCAGGGACAGGAGCTACGAGCAGTACTTC. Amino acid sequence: CASSLGRDRSYEQYF.

The CDR3 DNA reads as TGTGCTAGTGGTTTTTCGGGGAGCACAGATACGCAGTATTTT. Its protein product is CASGFSGSTDTQYF. The gene calls are TRBV12-5 and TRBJ2-3; perhaps TRBD2 as D (5 bases). The CDR3 runs 14 residues. The germline V gene encodes CDR1 LGHNT and CDR2 FRNRAP. V lost 3 bases and J lost 0, with 7 bases in between.

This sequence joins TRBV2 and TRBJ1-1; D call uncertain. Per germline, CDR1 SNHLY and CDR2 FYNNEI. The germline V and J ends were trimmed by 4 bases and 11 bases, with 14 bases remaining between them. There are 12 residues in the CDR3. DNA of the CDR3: TGTGCCAGCAGTGTAGTCAGGCCGGGGGCTTTCTTT. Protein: CASSVVRPGAFF.

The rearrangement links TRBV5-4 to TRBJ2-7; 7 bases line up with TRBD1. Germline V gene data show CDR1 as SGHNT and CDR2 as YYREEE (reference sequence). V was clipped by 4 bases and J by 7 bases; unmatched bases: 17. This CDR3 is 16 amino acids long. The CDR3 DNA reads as TGTGCCAGCAGCCCCAGGGGGACAGCGCCGACGCGAGAGCAGTACTTC. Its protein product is CASSPRGTAPTREQYF.

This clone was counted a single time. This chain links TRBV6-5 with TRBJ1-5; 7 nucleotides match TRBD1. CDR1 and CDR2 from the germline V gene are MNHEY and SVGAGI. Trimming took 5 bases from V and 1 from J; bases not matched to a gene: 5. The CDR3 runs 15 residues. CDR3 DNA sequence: TGTGCCAGCAGTCTCGACAGGGCAAGCAATCAGCCCCAGCATTTT. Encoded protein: CASSLDRASNQPQHF.

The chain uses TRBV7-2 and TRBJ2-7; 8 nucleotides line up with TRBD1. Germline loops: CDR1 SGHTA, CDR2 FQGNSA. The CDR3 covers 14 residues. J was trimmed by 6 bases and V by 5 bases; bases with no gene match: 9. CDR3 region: CASSPRDRLSEQYF. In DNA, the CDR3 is TGTGCCAGCAGCCCCCGGGACAGGTTGTCCGAGCAGTACTTC.

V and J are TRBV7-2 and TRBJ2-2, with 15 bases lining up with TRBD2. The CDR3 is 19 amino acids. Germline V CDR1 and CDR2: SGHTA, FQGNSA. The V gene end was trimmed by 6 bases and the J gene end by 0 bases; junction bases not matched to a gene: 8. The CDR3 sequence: CASSRTGTSGGSNTGELFF. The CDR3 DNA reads TGTGCCAGCAGTCGTACCGGGACTAGCGGGGGGTCGAACACCGGGGAGCTGTTTTTT.

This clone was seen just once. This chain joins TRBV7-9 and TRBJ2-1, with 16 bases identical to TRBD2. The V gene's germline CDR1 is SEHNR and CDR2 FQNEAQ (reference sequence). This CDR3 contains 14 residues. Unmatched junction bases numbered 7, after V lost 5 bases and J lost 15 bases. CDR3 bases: TGTGCCAGCAGCCCGGGACTAGCGGGAGGGCCTCCGTTCTTC. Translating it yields CASSPGLAGGPPFF.

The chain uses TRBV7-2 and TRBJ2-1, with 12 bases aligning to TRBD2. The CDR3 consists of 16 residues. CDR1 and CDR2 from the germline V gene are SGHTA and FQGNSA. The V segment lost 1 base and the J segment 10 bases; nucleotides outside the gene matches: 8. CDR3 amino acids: CASSLETSGRRREQFF. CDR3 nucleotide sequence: TGTGCCAGCAGCTTAGAGACTAGCGGGAGACGACGGGAGCAGTTCTTC.

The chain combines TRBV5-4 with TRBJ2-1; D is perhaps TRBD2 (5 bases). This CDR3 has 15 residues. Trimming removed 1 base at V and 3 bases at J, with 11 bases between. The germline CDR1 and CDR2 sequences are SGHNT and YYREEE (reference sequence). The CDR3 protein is CASSLRVGGYNEQFF. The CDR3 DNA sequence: TGTGCCAGCAGCTTGAGGGTAGGAGGCTACAATGAGCAGTTCTTC.

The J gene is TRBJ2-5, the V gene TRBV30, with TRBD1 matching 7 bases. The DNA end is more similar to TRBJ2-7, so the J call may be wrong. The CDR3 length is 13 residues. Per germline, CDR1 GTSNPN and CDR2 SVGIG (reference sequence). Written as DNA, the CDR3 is TGTGCCTGGAAACGGGACAGTCCCTACGAGCAGTACTTC. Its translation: CAWKRDSPYEQYF.

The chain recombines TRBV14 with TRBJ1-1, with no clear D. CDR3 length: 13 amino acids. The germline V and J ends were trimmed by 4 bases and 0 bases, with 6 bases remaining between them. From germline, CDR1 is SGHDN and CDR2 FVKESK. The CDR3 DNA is TGTGCCAGCAGCCCCCAGATGAACACTGAAGCTTTCTTT. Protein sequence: CASSPQMNTEAFF.

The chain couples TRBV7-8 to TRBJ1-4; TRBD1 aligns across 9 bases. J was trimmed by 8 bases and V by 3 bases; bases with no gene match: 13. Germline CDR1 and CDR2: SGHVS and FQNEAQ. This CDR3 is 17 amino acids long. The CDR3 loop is CASSLEQGARVREKLFF. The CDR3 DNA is TGTGCCAGCAGCTTGGAACAGGGGGCGCGGGTCAGAGAAAAACTGTTTTTT.